This T cell receptor (beta chain) was retrieved from a study of T cell changes during pregnancy in multiple sclerosis (dated by TCRdb to between 2018 and 2021). Background for the entire study: The study looked at changes in the T cell repertoire across pregnancy in women with multiple sclerosis.

A note on this clone: There is no known antigen for this receptor. The record has no base qualities; no much larger clone is one base away.

The germline V gene (reference sequence) sets CDR1 to LNHNV and CDR2 to YYDKDF. Including the terminal cysteine and phenylalanine, the CDR3 comprises 17 residues. Only the CDR3 portion is preserved as DNA: 51 bases, with reading frame beginning at the first base. Here V drops 3 bases and J drops 4 bases, and the junction holds 10 bases not matched to any gene. Library preparation employed the immunoSEQ multiplex PCR assay. TCRdb re-hosts the immuneACCESS table, in-frame sequences only. Its copies lack some clones; in the studies checked, an unresolved V gene accounts for under half of them, and the cause for the rest is not known. This sample is represented by 12,000 or so clones; approximately 80% of them were singletons. The ten largest clonotypes hold over 9% of the sample.

The clonotype comes from a female donor in good health, enrolled as a control in a pregnancy study. Material: CD8+ T cells from peripheral blood mononuclear cells, obtained after pregnancy. The chain is made from TRBV15 and TRBJ2-1; 9 junctional bases match TRBD2. The DNA reads as follows: TGTGCCACCAGCAGGGACCCTAGCGGGACTTGGTACAATGAGCAGTTCTTC. Translated, this is CATSRDPSGTWYNEQFF.